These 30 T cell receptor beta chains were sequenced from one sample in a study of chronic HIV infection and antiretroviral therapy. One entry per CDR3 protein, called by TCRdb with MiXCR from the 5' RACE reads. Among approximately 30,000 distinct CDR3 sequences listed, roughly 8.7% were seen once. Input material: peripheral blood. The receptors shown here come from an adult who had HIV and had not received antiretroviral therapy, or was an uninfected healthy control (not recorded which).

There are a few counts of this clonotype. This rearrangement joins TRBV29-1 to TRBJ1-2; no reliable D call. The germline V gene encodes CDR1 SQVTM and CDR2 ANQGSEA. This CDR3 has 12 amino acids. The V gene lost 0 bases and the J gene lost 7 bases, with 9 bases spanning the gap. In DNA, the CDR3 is TGCAGCGTTGAAGACAACTCAGGTGGCTACACCTTC. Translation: CSVEDNSGGYTF.

Here the CDR3 reads CASSTRLAGGNEQYF. CDR3 coding DNA: TGCGCCAGCAGCACCCGACTAGCGGGAGGGAACGAGCAGTACTTC. The rearrangement joins TRBV5-1 to TRBJ2-7; 14 bases agree with TRBD2. Germline trimming cut 4 bases from V and 5 bases from J; bases unmatched to any gene: 5. The CDR3 loop spans 15 amino acids. Germline CDR1 and CDR2: SGHRS and YFSETQ.

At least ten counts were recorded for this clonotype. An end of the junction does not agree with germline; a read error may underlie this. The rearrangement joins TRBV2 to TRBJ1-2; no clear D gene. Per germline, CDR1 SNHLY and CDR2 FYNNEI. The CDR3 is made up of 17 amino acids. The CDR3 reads CASSAGQGEQKLYVYTF. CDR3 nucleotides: TGTGCCAGCAGCGCCGGTCAAGGTGAACAAAAATTGTATGTCTACACCTTC. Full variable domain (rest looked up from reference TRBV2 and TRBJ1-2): EPEVTQTPSHQVTQMGQEVILRCVPISNHLYFYWYRQILGQKVEFLVSFYNNEISEKSEIFDDQFSVERPDGSNFTLKIRSTKLEDSAMYFCASSAGQGEQKLYVYTFGSGTRLTVV.

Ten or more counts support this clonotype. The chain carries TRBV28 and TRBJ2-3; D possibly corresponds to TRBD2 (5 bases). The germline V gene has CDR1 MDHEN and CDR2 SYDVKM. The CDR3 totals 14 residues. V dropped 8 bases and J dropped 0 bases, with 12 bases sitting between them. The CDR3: CASSGFTSTDTQYF. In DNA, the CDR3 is TGTGCCAGCTCGGGGTTCACTAGCACAGATACGCAGTATTTT.

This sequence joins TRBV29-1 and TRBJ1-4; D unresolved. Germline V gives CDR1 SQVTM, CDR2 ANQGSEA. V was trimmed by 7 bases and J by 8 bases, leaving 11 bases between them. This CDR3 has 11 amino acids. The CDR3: CSANSGEKLFF. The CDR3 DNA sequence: TGCAGCGCCAACAGTGGGGAAAAACTGTTTTTT. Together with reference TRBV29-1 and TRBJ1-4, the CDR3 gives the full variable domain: SAVISQKPSRDICQRGTSLTIQCQVDSQVTMMFWYRQQPGQSLTLIATANQGSEATYESGFVIDKFPISRPNLTFSTLTVSNMSPEDSSIYLCSANSGEKLFFGSGTQLSVL.

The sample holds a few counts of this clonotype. The CDR3 protein is CASGLGGQNYGYTF. CDR3 sequence (DNA): TGTGCTAGTGGTTTGGGGGGACAAAACTATGGCTACACCTTC. This chain joins TRBV12-5 and TRBJ1-2, with D possibly TRBD1 on 6 matching bases. The CDR3 runs 14 residues. V was pared by 1 base and J by 2 bases, with 8 bases between. The germline V gene has CDR1 LGHNT and CDR2 FRNRAP.

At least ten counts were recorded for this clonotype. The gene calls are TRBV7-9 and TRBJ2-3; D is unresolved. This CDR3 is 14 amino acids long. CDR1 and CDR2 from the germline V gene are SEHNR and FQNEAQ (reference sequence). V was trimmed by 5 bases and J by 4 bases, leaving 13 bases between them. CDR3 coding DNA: TGTGCCAGCAGCCAGAAGACGATGGCAGATACGCAGTATTTT. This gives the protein CASSQKTMADTQYF.

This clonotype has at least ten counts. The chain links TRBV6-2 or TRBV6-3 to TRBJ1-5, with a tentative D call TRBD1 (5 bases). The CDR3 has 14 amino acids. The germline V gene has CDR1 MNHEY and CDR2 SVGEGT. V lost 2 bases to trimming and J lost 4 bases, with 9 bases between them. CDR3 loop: CASSYRPGNQPQHF. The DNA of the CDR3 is TGTGCCAGCAGTTACAGGCCAGGGAATCAGCCCCAGCATTTT.

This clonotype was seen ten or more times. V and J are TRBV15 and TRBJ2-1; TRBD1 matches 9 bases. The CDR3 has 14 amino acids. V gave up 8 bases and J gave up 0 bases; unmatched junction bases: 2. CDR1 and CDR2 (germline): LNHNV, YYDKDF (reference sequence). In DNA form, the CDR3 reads TGTGCCACCCAGACAGGGGGCTCCTACAATGAGCAGTTCTTC. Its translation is CATQTGGSYNEQFF.

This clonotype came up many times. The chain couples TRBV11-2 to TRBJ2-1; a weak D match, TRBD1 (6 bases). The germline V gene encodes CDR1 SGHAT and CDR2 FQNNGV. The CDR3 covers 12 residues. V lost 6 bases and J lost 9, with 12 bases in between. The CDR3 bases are TGTGCCAGCAGGTCAAGACAGGCTGAGCAGTTCTTC. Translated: CASRSRQAEQFF.

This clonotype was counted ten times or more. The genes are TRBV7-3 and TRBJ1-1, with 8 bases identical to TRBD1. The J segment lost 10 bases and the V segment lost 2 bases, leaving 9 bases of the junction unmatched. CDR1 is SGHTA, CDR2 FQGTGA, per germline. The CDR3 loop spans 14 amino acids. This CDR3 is CASSLPGGTSRAFF. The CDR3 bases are TGTGCCAGCAGCTTACCAGGGGGCACCTCTCGAGCTTTCTTT.

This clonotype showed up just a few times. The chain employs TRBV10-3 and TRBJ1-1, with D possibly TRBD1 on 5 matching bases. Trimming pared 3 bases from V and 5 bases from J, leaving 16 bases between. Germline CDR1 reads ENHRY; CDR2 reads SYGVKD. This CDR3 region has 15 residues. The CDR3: CAISDTRKTVTEAFF. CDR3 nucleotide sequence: TGTGCCATCAGTGATACTAGAAAGACAGTGACTGAAGCTTTCTTT.

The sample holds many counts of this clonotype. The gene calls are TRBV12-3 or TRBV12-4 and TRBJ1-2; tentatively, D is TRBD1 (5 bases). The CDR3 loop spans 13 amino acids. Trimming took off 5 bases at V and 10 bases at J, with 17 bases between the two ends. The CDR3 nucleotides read TGTGCCAGCAGTCCCCCGGACATCAACACCTACACCTTC. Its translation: CASSPPDINTYTF.

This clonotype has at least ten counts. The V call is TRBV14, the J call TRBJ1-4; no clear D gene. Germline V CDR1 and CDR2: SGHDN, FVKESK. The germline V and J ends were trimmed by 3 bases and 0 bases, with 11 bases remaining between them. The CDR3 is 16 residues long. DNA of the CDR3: TGTGCCAGCAGCCAGGCAGCCTCACCAACTAATGAAAAACTGTTTTTT. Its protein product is CASSQAASPTNEKLFF.

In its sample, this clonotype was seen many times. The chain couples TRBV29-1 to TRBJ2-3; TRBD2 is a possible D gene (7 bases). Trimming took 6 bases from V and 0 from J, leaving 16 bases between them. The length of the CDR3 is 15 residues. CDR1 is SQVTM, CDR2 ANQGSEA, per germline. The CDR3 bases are TGCAGCGTCCAGGGGACTACGGCTAGCACAGATACGCAGTATTTT. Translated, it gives CSVQGTTASTDTQYF.

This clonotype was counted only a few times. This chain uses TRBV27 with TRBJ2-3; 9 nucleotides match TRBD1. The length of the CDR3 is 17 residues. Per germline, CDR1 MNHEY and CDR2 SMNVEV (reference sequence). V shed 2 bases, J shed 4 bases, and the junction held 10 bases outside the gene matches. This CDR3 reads CASSLQSSGQGSDTQYF. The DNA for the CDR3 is TGTGCCAGCAGTTTACAATCGTCGGGACAGGGTTCAGATACGCAGTATTTT.

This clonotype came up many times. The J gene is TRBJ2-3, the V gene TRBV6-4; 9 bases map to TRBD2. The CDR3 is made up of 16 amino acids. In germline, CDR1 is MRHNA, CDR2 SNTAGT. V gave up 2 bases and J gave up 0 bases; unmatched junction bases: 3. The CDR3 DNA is TGTGCCAGCAGTGACGGAGCGGGGGGCAGCACAGATACGCAGTATTTT. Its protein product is CASSDGAGGSTDTQYF.

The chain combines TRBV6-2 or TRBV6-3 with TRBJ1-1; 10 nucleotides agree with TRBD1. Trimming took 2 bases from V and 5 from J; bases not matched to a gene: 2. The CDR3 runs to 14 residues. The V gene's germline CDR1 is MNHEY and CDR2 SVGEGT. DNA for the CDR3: TGTGCCAGCAGTTACGGACAGGGGGGGACTGAAGCTTTCTTT. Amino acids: CASSYGQGGTEAFF.

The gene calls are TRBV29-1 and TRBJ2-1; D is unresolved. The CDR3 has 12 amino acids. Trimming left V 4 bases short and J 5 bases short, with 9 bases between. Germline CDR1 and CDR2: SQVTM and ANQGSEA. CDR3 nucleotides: TGCAGCGTTGTGTGGCAGCACAATGAGCAGTTCTTC. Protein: CSVVWQHNEQFF.

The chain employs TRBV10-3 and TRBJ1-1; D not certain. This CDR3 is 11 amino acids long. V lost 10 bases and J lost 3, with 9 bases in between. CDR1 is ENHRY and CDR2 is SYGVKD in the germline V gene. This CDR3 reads CASTDYTEAFF. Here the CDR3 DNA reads TGTGCCAGCACGGATTACACTGAAGCTTTCTTT.

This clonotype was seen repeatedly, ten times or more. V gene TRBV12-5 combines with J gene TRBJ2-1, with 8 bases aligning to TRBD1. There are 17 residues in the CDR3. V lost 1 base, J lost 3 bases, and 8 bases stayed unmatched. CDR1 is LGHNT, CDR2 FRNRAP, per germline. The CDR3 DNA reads TGTGCTAGTGGTTTGGGGACAGGGAACCCCCACTACAATGAGCAGTTCTTC. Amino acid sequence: CASGLGTGNPHYNEQFF. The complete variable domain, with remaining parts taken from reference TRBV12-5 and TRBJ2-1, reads DARVTQTPRHKVTEMGQEVTMRCQPILGHNTVFWYRQTMMQGLELLAYFRNRAPLDDSGMPKDRFSAEMPDATLATLKIQPSEPRDSAVYFCASGLGTGNPHYNEQFFGPGTRLTVL.

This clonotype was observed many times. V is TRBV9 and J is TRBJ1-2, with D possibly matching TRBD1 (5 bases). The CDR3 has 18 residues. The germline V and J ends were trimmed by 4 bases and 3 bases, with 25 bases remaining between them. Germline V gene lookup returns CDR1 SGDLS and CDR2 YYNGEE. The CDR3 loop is CASSFEGRGTGMYYGYTF. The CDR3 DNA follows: TGTGCCAGCAGCTTCGAGGGCCGCGGGACGGGAATGTACTATGGCTACACCTTC. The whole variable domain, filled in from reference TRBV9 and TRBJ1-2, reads DSGVTQTPKHLITATGQRVTLRCSPRSGDLSVYWYQQSLDQGLQFLIQYYNGEERAKGNILERFSAQQFPDLHSELNLSSLELGDSALYFCASSFEGRGTGMYYGYTFGSGTRLTVV.

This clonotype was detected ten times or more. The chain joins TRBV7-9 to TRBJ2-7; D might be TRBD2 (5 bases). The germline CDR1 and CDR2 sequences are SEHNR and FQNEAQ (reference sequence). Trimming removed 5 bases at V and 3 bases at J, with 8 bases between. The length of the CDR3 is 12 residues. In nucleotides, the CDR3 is TGTGCCAGCAGCCCCGGGGACTACGAGCAGTACTTC. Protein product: CASSPGDYEQYF.

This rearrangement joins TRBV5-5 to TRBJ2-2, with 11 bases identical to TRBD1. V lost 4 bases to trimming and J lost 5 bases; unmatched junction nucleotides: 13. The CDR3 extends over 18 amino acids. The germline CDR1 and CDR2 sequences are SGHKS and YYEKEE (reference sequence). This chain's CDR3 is CASSPGPDRGRGTGELFF. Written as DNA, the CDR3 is TGTGCCAGCAGCCCCGGCCCGGACAGGGGGCGAGGTACCGGGGAGCTGTTTTTT.

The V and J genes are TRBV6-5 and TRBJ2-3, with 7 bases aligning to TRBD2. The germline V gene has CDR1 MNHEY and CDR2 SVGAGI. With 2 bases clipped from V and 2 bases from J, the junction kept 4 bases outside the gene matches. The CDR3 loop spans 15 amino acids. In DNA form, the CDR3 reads TGTGCCAGCAGTTACACGGGACTAACCACAGATACGCAGTATTTT. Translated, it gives CASSYTGLTTDTQYF.

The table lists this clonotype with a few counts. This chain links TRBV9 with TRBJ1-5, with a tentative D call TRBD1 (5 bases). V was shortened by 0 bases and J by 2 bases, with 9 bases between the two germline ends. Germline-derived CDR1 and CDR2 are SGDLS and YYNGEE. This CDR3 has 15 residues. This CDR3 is CASSVGQGGNQPQHF. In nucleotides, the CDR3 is TGTGCCAGCAGCGTAGGTCAAGGGGGCAATCAGCCCCAGCATTTT.

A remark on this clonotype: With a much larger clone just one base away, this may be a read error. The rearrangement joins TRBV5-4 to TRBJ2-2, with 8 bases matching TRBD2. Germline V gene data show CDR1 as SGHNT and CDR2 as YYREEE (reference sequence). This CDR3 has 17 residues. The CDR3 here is CASSTRTSGENTGERFF. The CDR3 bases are TGTGCCAGCAGCACCCGTACTAGCGGAGAGAACACCGGGGAGCGGTTTTTT.

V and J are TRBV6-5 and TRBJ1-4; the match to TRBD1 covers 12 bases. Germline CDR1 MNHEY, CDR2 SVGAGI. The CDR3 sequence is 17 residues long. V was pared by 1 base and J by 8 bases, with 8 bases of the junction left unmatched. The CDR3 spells CASSYWGQGAAGEKLFF. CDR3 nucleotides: TGTGCCAGCAGTTACTGGGGACAGGGGGCAGCGGGCGAAAAACTGTTTTTT.

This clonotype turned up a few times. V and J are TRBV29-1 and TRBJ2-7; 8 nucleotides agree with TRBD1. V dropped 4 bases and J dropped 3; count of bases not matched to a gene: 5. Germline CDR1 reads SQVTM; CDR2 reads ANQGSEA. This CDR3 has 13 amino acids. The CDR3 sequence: CSVGQGKSYEQYF. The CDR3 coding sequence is TGCAGCGTTGGACAGGGGAAAAGCTACGAGCAGTACTTC.

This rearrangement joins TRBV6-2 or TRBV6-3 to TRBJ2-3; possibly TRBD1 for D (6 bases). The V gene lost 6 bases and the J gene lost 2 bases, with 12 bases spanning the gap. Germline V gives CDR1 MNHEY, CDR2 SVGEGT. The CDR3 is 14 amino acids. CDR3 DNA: TGTGCCAGCAGGAAGACAGGCTCCACAGATACGCAGTATTTT. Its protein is CASRKTGSTDTQYF.